This TCR beta chain was identified in a study of blood T cell repertoires in COVID-19. On the study more broadly: The analysed material was cDNA or gDNA that came from T cells, B-cell-depleted T cells, or PBMCs.

This clone has just one count. Clones were read by immunoSEQ multiplex PCR, and TCRdb kept only the in-frame ones, dropping some. The data hold a few hundred thousand clones, with 87% observed a single time. Participant age was roughly 18 to 89 years, and participants resided in 25 or so US areas. Cohorts were determined from participant-reported clinical history. In Cohort 3, a recovered donor had either two negative PCRs, clearance, or symptom resolution. Trimming took off 4 bases at V and 6 bases at J, with 13 bases between the two ends. The CDR3 is 13 amino acids. Germline assignment: CDR1 SEHNR and CDR2 FQNEAQ (reference sequence).

The J gene is TRBJ2-7, the V gene TRBV7-9, with a weak D call TRBD2 (5 bases). Sequencing used PBMCs or T cells enriched from blood (not recorded which). The sequence was obtained from a woman under 40 who had recovered from COVID-19. In DNA, the CDR3 is TGTGCCAGCAGCTCCCGGACTGATTCCGAGCAGTACTTC. It translates to CASSSRTDSEQYF.